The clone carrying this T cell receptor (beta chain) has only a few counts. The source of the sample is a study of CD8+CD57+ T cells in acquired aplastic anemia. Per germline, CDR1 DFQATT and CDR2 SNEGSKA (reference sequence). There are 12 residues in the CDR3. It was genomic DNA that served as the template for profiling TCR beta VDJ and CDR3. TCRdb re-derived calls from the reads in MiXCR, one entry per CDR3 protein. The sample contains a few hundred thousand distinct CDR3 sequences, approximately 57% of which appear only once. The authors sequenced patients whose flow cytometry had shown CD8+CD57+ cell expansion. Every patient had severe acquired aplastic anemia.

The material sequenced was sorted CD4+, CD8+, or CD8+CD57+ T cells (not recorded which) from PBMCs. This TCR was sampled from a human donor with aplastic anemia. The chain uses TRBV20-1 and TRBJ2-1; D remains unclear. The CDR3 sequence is CSYVPQGNEQFF. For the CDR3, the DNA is TGCAGCTACGTCCCTCAAGGGAATGAGCAGTTCTTC.